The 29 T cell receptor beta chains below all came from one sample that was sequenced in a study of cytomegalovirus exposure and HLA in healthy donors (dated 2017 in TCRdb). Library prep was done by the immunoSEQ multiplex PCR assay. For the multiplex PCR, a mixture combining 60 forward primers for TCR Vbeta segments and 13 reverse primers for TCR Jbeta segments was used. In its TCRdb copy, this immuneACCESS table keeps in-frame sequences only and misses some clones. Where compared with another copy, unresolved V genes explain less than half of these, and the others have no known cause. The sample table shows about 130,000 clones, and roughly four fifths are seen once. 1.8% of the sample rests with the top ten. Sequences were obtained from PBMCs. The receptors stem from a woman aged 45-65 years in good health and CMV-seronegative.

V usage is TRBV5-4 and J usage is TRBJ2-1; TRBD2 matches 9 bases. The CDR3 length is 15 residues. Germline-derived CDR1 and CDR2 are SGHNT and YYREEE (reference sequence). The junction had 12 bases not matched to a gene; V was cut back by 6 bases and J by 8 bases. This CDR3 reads CASTWSGRNTDEQFF. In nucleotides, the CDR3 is TGTGCCAGCACCTGGAGCGGGAGGAATACAGATGAGCAGTTCTTC. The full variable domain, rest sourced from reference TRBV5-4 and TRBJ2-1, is ETGVTQSPTHLIKTRGQQVTLRCSSQSGHNTVSWYQQALGQGPQFIFQYYREEENGRGNFPPRFSGLQFPNYSSELNVNALELDDSALYLCASTWSGRNTDEQFFGPGTRLTVL.

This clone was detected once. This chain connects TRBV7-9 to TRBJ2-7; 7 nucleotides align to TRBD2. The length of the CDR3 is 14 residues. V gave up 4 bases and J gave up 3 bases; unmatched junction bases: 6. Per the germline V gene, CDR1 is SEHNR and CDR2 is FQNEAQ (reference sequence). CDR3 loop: CASSSGLADYEQYF. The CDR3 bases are TGTGCCAGCAGCTCGGGGCTAGCGGACTACGAGCAGTACTTC.

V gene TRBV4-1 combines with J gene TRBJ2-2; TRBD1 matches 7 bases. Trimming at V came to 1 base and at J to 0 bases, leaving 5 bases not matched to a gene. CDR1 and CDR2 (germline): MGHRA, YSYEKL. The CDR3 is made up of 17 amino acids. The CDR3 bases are TGCGCCAGCAGCCAAGCCCTGGACAGGTCGAACACCGGGGAGCTGTTTTTT. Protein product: CASSQALDRSNTGELFF.

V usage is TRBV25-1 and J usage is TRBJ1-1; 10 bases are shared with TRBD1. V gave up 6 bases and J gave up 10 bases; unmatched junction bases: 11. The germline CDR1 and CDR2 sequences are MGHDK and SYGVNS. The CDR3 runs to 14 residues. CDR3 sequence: CASSGRRDRGGAFF. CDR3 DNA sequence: TGTGCCAGCAGCGGCCGCCGGGACAGGGGTGGAGCTTTCTTT.

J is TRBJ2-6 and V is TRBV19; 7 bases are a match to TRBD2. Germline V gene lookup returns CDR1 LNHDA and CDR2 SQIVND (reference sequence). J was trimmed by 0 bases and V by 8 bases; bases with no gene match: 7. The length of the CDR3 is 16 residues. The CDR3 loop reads CASGRAAASGANVLTF. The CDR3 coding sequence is TGTGCCAGTGGGAGGGCAGCAGCCTCTGGGGCCAACGTCCTGACTTTC.

DNA for the CDR3: TGTGCCAGCAGCTTGGCGGTCCAAGAGACCCAGTACTTC. Encoded protein: CASSLAVQETQYF. The chain employs TRBV5-6 and TRBJ2-5; D call uncertain. Trimming cost V 0 bases and J 1 base, with 4 bases left between them. Germline lookup yields CDR1 SGHDT and CDR2 YYEEEE. The CDR3 sequence is 13 residues long.

This CDR3 is CASSRPGQGVHEQFF. The CDR3 DNA reads TGTGCCAGCAGCCGACCGGGACAGGGGGTCCATGAGCAGTTCTTC. This chain joins TRBV7-3 and TRBJ2-1; 11 nucleotides align to TRBD1. Germline CDR1 and CDR2: SGHTA and FQGTGA. The trim removed 5 bases at V and 8 bases at J, leaving 8 bases unmatched. This CDR3 comprises 15 residues.

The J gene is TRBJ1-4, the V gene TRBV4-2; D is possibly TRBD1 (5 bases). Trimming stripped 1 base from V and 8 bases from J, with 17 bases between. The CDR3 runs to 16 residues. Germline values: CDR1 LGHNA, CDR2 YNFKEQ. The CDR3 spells CASSQVMGPGGEKLFF. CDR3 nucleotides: TGTGCCAGCAGCCAAGTTATGGGGCCTGGAGGGGAAAAACTGTTTTTT.

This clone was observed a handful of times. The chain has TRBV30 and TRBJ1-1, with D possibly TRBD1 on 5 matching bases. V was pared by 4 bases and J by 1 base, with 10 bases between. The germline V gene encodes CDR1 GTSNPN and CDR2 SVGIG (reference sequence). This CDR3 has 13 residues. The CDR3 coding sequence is TGTGCCTGGAATGGGGCACCGAACACTGAAGCTTTCTTT. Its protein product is CAWNGAPNTEAFF.

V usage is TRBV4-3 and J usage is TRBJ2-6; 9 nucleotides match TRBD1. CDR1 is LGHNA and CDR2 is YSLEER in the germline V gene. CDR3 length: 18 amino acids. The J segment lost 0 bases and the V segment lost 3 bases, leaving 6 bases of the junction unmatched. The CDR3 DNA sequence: TGCGCCAGCAGCCACACCGGGACAGGGATCTCTGGGGCCAACGTCCTGACTTTC. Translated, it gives CASSHTGTGISGANVLTF.

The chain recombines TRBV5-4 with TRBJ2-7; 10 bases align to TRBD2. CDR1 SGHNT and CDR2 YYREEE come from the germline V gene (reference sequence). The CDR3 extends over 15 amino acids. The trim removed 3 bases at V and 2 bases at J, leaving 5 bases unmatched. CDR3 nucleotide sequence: TGTGCCAGCAGCTCCCGACTAGCGGGTACCTACGAGCAGTACTTC. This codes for CASSSRLAGTYEQYF.

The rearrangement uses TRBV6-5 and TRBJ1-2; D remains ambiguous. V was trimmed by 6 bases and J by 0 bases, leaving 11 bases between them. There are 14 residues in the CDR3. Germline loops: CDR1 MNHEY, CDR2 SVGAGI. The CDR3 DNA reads TGTGCCAGCAGCGGGTTGGTCACTAACTATGGCTACACCTTC. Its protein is CASSGLVTNYGYTF.

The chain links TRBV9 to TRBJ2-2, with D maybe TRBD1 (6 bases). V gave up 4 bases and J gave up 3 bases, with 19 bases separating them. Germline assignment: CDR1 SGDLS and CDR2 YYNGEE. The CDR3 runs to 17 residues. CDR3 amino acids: CASSTHREPTHTGELFF. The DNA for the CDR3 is TGTGCCAGCAGCACCCACAGGGAGCCTACCCACACCGGGGAGCTGTTTTTT.

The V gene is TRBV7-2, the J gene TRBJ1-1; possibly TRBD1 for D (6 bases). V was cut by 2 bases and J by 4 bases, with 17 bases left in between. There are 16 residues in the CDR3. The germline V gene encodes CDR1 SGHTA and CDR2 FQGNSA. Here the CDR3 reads CASSLSRGGGGTEAFF. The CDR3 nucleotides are TGTGCCAGCAGCTTATCGCGCGGGGGCGGTGGCACTGAAGCTTTCTTT.

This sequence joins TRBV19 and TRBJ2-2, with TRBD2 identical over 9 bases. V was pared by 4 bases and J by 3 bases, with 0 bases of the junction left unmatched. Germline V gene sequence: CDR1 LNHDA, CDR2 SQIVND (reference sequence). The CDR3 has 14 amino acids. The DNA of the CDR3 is TGTGCCAGTAGTAGCGGGAGGGACACCGGGGAGCTGTTTTTT. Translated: CASSSGRDTGELFF.

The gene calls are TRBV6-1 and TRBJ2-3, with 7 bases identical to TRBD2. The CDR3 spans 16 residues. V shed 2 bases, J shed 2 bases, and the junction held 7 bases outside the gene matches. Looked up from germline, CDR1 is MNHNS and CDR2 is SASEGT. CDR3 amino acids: CASSENGGSPTDTQYF. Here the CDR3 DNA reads TGTGCCAGCAGTGAAAATGGCGGGAGCCCCACAGATACGCAGTATTTT.

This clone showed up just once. The CDR3 bases are TGCGCCAGCAGTGAGTCGTATGGGGGGAGCTCCTACGAGCAGTACTTC. Translation: CASSESYGGSSYEQYF. The chain recombines TRBV10-1 with TRBJ2-7, with D maybe TRBD2 (6 bases). CDR1 and CDR2 (germline): WNHNN, SYGVQD (reference sequence). V gave up 0 bases and J gave up 0 bases, with 12 bases separating them. CDR3 size: 16 residues.

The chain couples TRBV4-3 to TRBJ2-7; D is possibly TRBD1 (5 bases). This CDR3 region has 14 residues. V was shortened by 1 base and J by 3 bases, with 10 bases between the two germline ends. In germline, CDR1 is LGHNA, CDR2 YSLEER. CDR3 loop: CASSQGRASYEQYF. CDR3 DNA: TGCGCCAGCAGCCAAGGCAGGGCAAGCTACGAGCAGTACTTC.

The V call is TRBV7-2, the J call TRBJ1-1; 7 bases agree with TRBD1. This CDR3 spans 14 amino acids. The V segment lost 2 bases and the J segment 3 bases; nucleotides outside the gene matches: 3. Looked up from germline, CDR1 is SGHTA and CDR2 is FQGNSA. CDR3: CASSLKGAHTEAFF. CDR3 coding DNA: TGTGCCAGCAGCTTAAAGGGGGCGCACACTGAAGCTTTCTTT.

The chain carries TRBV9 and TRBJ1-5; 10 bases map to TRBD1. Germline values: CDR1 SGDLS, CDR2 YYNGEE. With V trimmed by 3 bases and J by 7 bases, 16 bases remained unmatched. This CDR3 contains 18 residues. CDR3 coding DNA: TGTGCCAGCAGCGCCGCCGAGACAGGGGGCGTCGGACGGCAGCCCCAGCATTTT. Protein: CASSAAETGGVGRQPQHF.

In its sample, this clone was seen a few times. The CDR3 sequence is CASSGTASAEQFF. CDR3 DNA sequence: TGTGCCAGCAGTGGGACCGCTAGCGCTGAGCAGTTCTTC. V and J are TRBV6-4 and TRBJ2-1, with D possibly being TRBD2 (6 bases). The CDR3 runs to 13 residues. The germline CDR1 and CDR2 sequences are MRHNA and SNTAGT. Deletions cut 4 bases from V and 9 bases from J, with 13 bases between.

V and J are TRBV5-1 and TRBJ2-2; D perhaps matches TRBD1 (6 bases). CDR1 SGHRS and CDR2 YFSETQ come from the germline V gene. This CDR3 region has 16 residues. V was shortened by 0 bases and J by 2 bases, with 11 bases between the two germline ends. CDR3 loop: CASSLGAGTNTGELFF. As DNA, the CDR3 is TGCGCCAGCAGCTTGGGGGCAGGGACAAACACCGGGGAGCTGTTTTTT.

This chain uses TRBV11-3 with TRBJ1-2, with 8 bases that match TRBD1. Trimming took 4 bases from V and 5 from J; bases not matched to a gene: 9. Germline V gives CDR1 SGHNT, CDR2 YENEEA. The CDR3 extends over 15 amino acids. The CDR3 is CASSSGQERIYGYTF. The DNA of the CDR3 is TGTGCCAGCAGCTCGGGACAGGAGAGGATTTATGGCTACACCTTC.

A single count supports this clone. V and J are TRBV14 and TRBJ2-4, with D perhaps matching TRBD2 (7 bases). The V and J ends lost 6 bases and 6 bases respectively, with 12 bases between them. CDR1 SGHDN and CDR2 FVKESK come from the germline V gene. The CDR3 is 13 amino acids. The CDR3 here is CASSPGGPNIQYF. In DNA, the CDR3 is TGTGCCAGCAGTCCGGGGGGCCCAAACATTCAGTACTTC.

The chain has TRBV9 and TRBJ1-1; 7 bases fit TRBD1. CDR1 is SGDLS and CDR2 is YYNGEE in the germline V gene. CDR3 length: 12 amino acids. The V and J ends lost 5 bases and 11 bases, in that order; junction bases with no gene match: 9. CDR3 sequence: CASSEGGGQAFF. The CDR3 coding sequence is TGTGCCAGCAGTGAGGGTGGGGGACAGGCTTTCTTT.

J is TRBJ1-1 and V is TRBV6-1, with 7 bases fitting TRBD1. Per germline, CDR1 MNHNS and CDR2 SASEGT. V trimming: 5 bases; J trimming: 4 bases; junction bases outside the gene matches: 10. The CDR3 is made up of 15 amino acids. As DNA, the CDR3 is TGTGCCAGCAGTCAAGACAGGGCGGTCGGCACTGAAGCTTTCTTT. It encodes CASSQDRAVGTEAFF.

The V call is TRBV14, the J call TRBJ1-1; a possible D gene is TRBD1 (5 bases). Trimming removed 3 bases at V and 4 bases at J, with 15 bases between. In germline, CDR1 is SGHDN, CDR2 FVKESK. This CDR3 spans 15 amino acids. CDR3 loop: CASSQAPGWGTEAFF. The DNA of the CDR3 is TGTGCCAGCAGCCAGGCGCCAGGGTGGGGCACTGAAGCTTTCTTT. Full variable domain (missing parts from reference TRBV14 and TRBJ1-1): EAGVTQFPSHSVIEKGQTVTLRCDPISGHDNLYWYRRVMGKEIKFLLHFVKESKQDESGMPNNRFLAERTGGTYSTLKVQPAELEDSGVYFCASSQAPGWGTEAFFGQGTRLTVV.

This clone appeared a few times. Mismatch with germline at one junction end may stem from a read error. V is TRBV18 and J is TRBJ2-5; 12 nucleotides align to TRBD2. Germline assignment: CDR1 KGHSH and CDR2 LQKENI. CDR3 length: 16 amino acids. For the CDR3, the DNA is TGTGCCAGCTCACCACCGCTAGCGGGAGGGAAAGAAACCCAGTACTTC. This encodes CASSPPLAGGKETQYF.

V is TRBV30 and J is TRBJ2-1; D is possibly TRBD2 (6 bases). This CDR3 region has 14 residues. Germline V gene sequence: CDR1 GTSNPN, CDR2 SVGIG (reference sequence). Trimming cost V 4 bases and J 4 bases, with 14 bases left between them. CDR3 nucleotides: TGTGCCTGGAAGGACCGGGACTGGTACAATGAGCAGTTCTTC. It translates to CAWKDRDWYNEQFF.